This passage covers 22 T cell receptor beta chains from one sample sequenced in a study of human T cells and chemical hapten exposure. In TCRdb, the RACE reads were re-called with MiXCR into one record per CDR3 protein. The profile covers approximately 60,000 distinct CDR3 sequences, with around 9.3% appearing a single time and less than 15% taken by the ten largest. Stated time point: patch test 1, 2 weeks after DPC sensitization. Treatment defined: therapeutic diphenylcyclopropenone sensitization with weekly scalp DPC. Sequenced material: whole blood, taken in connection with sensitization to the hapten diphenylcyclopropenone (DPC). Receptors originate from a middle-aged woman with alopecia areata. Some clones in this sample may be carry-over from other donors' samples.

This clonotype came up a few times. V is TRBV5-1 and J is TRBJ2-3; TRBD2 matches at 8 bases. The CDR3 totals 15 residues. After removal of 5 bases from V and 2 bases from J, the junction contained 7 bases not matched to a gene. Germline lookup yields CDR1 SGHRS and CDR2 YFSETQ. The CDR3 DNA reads TGCGCCAGCAGTTCCCTAGCGGGCTTCACAGATACGCAGTATTTT. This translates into CASSSLAGFTDTQYF.

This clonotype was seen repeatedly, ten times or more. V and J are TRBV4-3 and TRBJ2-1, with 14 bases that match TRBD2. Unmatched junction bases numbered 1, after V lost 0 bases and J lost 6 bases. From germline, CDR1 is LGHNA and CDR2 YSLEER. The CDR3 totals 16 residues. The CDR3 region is CASSQDGTSGGNEQFF. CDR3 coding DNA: TGCGCCAGCAGCCAAGATGGGACTAGCGGGGGCAATGAGCAGTTCTTC.

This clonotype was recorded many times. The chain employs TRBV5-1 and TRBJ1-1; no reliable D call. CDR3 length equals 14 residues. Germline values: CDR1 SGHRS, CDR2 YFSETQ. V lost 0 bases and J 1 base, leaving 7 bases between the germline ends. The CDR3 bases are TGCGCCAGCAGCTTGGTAGGGTCGAACACTGAAGCTTTCTTT. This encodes CASSLVGSNTEAFF.

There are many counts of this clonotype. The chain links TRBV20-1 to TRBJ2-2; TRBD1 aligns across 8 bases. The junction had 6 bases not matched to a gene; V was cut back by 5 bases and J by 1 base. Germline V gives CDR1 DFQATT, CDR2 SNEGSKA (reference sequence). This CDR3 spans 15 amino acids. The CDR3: CSAAPGTGNTGELFF. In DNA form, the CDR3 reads TGCAGTGCTGCCCCCGGGACAGGGAACACCGGGGAGCTGTTTTTT.

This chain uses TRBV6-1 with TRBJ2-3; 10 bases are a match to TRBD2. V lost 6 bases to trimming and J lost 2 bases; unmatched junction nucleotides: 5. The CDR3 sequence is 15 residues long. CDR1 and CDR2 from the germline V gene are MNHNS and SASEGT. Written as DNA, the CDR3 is TGTGCCAGCAGGGAACTAGCGGGGAACACAGATACGCAGTATTTT. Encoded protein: CASRELAGNTDTQYF.

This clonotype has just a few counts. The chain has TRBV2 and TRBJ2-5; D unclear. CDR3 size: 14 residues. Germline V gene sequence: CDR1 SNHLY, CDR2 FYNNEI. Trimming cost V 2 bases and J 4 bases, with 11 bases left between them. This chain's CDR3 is CASSERWVRETQYF. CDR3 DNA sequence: TGTGCCAGCAGTGAAAGGTGGGTCCGAGAGACCCAGTACTTC.

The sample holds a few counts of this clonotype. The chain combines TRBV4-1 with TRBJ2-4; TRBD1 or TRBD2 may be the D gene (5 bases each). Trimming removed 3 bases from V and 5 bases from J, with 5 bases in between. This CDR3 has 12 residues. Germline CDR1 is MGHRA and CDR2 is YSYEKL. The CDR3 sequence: CASSQGQNIQYF. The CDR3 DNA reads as TGCGCCAGCAGCCAGGGACAAAACATTCAGTACTTC.

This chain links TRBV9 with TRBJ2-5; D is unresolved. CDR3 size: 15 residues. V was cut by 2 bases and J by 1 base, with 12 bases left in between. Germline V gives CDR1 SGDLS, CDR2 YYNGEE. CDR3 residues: CASSVDGFRQETQYF. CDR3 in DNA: TGTGCCAGCAGCGTGGACGGGTTCCGCCAAGAGACCCAGTACTTC.

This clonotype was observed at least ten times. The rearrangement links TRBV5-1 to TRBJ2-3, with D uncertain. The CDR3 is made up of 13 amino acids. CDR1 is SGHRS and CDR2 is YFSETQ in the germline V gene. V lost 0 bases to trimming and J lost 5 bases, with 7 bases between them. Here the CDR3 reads CASSLGSGDTQYF. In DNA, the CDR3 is TGCGCCAGCAGCTTGGGTTCCGGAGATACGCAGTATTTT.

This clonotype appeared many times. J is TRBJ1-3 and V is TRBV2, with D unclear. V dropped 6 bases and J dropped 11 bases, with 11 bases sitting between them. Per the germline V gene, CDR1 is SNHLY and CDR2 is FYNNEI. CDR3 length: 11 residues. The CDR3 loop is CASRAEKSIYF. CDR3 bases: TGTGCCAGCAGGGCCGAAAAATCCATATATTTT.

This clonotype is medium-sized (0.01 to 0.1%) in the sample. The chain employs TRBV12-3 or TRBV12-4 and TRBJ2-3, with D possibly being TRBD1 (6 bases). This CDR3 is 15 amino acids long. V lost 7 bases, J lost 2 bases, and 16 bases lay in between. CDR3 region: CASTARAGATDTQYF. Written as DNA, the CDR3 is TGTGCCAGCACCGCCAGGGCAGGGGCCACAGATACGCAGTATTTT.

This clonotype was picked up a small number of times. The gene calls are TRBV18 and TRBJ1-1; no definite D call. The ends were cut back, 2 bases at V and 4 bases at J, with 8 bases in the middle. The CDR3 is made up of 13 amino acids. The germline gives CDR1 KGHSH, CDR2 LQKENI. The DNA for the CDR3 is TGTGCCAGCTCACCAGGGGTGGCCACTGAAGCTTTCTTT. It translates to CASSPGVATEAFF. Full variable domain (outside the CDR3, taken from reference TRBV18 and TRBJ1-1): NAGVMQNPRHLVRRRGQEARLRCSPMKGHSHVYWYRQLPEEGLKFMVYLQKENIIDESGMPKERFSAEFPKEGPSILRIQQVVRGDSAAYFCASSPGVATEAFFGQGTRLTVV.

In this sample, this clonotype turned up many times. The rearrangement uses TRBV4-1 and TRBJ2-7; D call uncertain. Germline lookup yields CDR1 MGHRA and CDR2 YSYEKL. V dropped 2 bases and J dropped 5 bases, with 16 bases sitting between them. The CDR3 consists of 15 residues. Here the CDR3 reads CASSQRFLTTDEQYF. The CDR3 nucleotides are TGCGCCAGCAGCCAACGCTTCCTTACTACTGACGAGCAGTACTTC.

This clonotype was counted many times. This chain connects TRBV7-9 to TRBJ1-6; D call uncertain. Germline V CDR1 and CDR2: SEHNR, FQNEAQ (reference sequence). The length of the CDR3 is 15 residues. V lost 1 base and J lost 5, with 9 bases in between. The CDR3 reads CASSLGVTDNSPLHF. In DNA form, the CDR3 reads TGTGCCAGCAGCTTAGGTGTGACGGATAATTCACCCCTCCACTTT.

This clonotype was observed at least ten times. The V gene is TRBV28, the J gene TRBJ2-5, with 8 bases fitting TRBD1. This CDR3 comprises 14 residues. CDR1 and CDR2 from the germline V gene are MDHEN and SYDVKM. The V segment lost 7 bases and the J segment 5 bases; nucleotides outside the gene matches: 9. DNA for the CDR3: TGTGCCAGCAACCAGGACAGGGACATTGAGACCCAGTACTTC. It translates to CASNQDRDIETQYF.

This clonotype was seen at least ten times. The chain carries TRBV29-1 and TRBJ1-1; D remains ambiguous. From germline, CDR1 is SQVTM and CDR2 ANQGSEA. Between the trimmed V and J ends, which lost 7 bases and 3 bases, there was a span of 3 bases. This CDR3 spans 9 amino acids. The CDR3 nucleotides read TGCAGCGGGGACACTGAAGCTTTCTTT. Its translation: CSGDTEAFF.

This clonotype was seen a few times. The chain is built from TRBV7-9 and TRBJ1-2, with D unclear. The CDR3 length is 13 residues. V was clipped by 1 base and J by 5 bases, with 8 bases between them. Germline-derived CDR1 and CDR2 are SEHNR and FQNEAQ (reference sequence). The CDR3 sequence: CASSLVRQYGYTF. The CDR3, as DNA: TGTGCCAGCAGCTTAGTCAGGCAGTATGGCTACACCTTC.

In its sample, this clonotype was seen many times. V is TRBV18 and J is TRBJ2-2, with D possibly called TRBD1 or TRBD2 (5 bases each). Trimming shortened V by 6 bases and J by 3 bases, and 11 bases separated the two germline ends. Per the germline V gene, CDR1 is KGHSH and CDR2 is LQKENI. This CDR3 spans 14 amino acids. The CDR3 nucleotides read TGTGCCAGCTCCCAAGGGACGGACACCGGGGAGCTGTTTTTT. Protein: CASSQGTDTGELFF.

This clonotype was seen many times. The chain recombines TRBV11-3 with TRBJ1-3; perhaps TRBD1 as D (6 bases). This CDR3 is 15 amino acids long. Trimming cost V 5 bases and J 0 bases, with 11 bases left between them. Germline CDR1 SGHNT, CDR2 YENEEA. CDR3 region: CASSKDSFSGNTIYF. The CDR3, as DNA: TGTGCCAGCAGCAAGGACAGTTTCTCTGGAAACACCATATATTTT.

The CDR3 DNA reads TGCAGCGTTGAGTCGGACGTCGGGGAGCTGTTTTTT. It codes for CSVESDVGELFF. The chain employs TRBV29-1 and TRBJ2-2; D ambiguous. The CDR3 length is 12 residues. CDR1 is SQVTM and CDR2 is ANQGSEA in the germline V gene. The V end lost 3 bases, the J end lost 7 bases, and 9 bases lay between the germline ends.

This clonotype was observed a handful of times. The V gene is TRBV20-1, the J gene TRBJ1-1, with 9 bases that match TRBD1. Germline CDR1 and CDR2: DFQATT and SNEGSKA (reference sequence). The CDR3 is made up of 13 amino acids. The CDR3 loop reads CSALGQGNTEAFF. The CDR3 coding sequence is TGCAGCGCGTTGGGACAGGGGAACACTGAAGCTTTCTTT.

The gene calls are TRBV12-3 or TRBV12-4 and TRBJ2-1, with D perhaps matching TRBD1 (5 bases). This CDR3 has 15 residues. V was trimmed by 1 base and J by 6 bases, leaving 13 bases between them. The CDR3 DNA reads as TGTGCCAGCAGTTTAGGAGCGTGGGGCATCAATGAGCAGTTCTTC. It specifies CASSLGAWGINEQFF.